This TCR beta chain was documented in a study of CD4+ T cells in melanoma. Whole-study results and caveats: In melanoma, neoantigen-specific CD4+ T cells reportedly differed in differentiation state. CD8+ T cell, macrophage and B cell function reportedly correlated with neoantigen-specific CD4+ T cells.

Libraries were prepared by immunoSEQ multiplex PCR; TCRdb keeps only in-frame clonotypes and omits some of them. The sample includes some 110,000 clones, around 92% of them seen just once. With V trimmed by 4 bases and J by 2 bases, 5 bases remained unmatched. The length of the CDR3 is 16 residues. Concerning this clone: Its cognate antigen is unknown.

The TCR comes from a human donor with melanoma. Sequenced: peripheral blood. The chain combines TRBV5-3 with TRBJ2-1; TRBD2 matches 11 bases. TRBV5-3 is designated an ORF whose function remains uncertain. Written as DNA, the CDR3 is TGTGCCAGAAGCCTGACTAGCGGGACACCCTACAATGAGCAGTTCTTC. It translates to CARSLTSGTPYNEQFF.